The subject of this entry is one T cell receptor beta chain. Its antigen is as yet unknown. TCR templates numbering roughly 94,000 were assayed per sample. Only in-frame clones appear in the TCRdb table, and some are missing; sequencing was by immunoSEQ multiplex PCR. This repertoire shows 50,000 to 75,000 clones, around 96% found once; its top ten account for 0.095%. V dropped 4 bases and J dropped 0 bases, with 13 bases sitting between them. This CDR3 region has 15 residues. Germline loops: CDR1 SGHDT, CDR2 YYEEEE. This sample was taken from a study of siplizumab effects on memory and regulatory T cells. Study-level points and caveats: In roughly 75-95% of proliferating CD4+ or CD8+ clones, a naive or memory phenotype could not be assigned. A major contribution to the alloresponse seemed to be made by naive T cells, which seemed more diverse than memory cells.

J is TRBJ1-2 and V is TRBV5-6; D might be TRBD1 (6 bases). What was sequenced was naive CD8+ T cells sorted from blood. The sequence derives from a human donor in good health. CDR3 protein: CASSGGQPPNYGYTF. CDR3 nucleotides: TGTGCCAGCAGCGGCGGACAGCCCCCTAACTATGGCTACACCTTC.